These 19 T cell receptor beta chains came from one sample sequenced in a study of blood T cell repertoires in COVID-19. Sequencing used immunoSEQ multiplex PCR; TCRdb keeps in-frame clones, though not all of them. The profile shows more than 300,000 clones, around 87% of them singletons. The sequenced sample was PBMCs or T cells enriched from blood (not recorded which). The receptors here all came from a man aged 35-49 years in a cohort exposed to, infected with or recovered from COVID-19 (not recorded which).

The genes are TRBV3-1 (or the pseudogene TRBV3-2) and TRBJ1-5; D is unclear. V was cut by 1 base and J by 2 bases, with 6 bases left in between. Per the germline V gene, CDR1 is LGHDT and CDR2 is YNNKEL (reference sequence). The CDR3 loop spans 14 amino acids. The CDR3 region is CASSQGQGNQPQHF. In nucleotides, the CDR3 is TGTGCCAGCAGCCAAGGGCAGGGCAATCAGCCCCAGCATTTT.

The genes are TRBV20-1 and TRBJ2-1; no clear D gene. Deletions cut 3 bases from V and 8 bases from J, with 5 bases between. In germline, CDR1 is DFQATT, CDR2 SNEGSKA (reference sequence). This CDR3 is built from 10 residues. The CDR3: CSASIDEQFF. The CDR3 DNA reads as TGCAGTGCTAGTATCGATGAGCAGTTCTTC.

The rearrangement joins TRBV27 to TRBJ2-7; 9 nucleotides agree with TRBD2. The germline gives CDR1 MNHEY, CDR2 SMNVEV (reference sequence). The CDR3 is made up of 15 amino acids. J lost 2 bases, V lost 8 bases, and 10 bases had no gene match. CDR3 region: CASGNLAGPTYEQYF. The DNA for the CDR3 is TGTGCCAGCGGGAACCTAGCGGGACCAACCTACGAGCAGTACTTC.

This chain uses TRBV27 with TRBJ1-2; TRBD1 agrees at 7 bases. The length of the CDR3 is 18 residues. Trimming took 2 bases from V and 1 from J; bases not matched to a gene: 13. Germline-derived CDR1 and CDR2 are MNHEY and SMNVEV (reference sequence). This CDR3 reads CASSLRPTEGARNYGYTF. For the CDR3, the DNA is TGTGCCAGCAGTTTACGGCCAACCGAGGGGGCGCGTAACTATGGCTACACCTTC.

The chain combines TRBV27 with TRBJ2-7; 8 bases match TRBD2. The ends lost 0 bases at V and 5 bases at J; junction bases unmatched: 3. Germline V gene sequence: CDR1 MNHEY, CDR2 SMNVEV (reference sequence). CDR3 length equals 14 residues. CDR3: CASSLSAGANEQYF. Written as DNA, the CDR3 is TGTGCCAGCAGTTTATCAGCGGGAGCTAACGAGCAGTACTTC.

A remark on this clone: Other DNA sequences of this sample code for an identical CDR3. This chain connects TRBV28 to TRBJ1-5, with TRBD1 identical over 9 bases. The V segment lost 5 bases and the J segment 1 base; nucleotides outside the gene matches: 3. This CDR3 spans 15 amino acids. CDR1 is MDHEN and CDR2 is SYDVKM in the germline V gene. Here the CDR3 DNA reads TGTGCCAGCAGTCGACAGGGGGGAAGCAATCAGCCCCAGCATTTT. This sequence encodes CASSRQGGSNQPQHF.

This clone appeared a few times. The gene calls are TRBV30 and TRBJ2-1; maybe TRBD2 (6 bases). Looked up from germline, CDR1 is GTSNPN and CDR2 is SVGIG (reference sequence). The CDR3 contains 17 residues. Deletions cut 0 bases from V and 7 bases from J, with 22 bases between. For the CDR3, the DNA is TGTGCCTGGAGTGTACTGGGGCTAGCGATCAATAGGAATGAGCAGTTCTTC. Translating it yields CAWSVLGLAINRNEQFF.

The V call is TRBV4-1, the J call TRBJ2-7; 9 nucleotides align to TRBD2. Germline-derived CDR1 and CDR2 are MGHRA and YSYEKL. The CDR3 runs 15 residues. Unmatched junction bases numbered 7, after V lost 0 bases and J lost 7 bases. The CDR3 region is CASSQDSGSVREQYF. The CDR3 DNA follows: TGCGCCAGCAGCCAAGATAGCGGGAGTGTCAGGGAGCAGTACTTC.

The chain joins TRBV15 to TRBJ1-2, with 11 bases identical to TRBD1. The CDR3 covers 12 residues. Germline lookup yields CDR1 LNHNV and CDR2 YYDKDF (reference sequence). V lost 5 bases to trimming and J lost 8 bases; unmatched junction nucleotides: 1. The CDR3 region is CATSGTGGGYTF. The CDR3 DNA sequence: TGTGCCACCAGCGGGACAGGGGGAGGCTACACCTTC.

The chain has TRBV7-8 and TRBJ2-7; possibly TRBD1 for D (6 bases). V lost 4 bases to trimming and J lost 4 bases, with 14 bases between them. CDR3 length: 14 amino acids. Germline V gene sequence: CDR1 SGHVS, CDR2 FQNEAQ. The CDR3, as DNA: TGTGCCAGCAGCTCAGGGGTGACTTTATACGAGCAGTACTTC. Translation: CASSSGVTLYEQYF.

The chain couples TRBV29-1 to TRBJ2-3; the match to TRBD2 covers 7 bases. Trimming took 5 bases from V and 4 from J; bases not matched to a gene: 9. The germline V gene encodes CDR1 SQVTM and CDR2 ANQGSEA. The CDR3 has 14 residues. DNA of the CDR3: TGCAGCGTTTTACCGGGACTACAGGCAGATACGCAGTATTTT. It yields the protein CSVLPGLQADTQYF.

V usage is TRBV30 and J usage is TRBJ2-1; TRBD2 agrees at 8 bases. Germline V CDR1 and CDR2: GTSNPN, SVGIG (reference sequence). The CDR3 has 12 residues. The V and J ends lost 1 base and 7 bases, in that order; junction bases with no gene match: 0. The CDR3 bases are TGTGCCTGGAGTGCTAGCGGGAATGAGCAGTTCTTC. Encoded protein: CAWSASGNEQFF.

This clone has a handful of counts. The chain recombines TRBV6-5 with TRBJ1-2; possible D gene TRBD1, 5 bases. V dropped 8 bases and J dropped 5 bases, with 9 bases sitting between them. Germline loops: CDR1 MNHEY, CDR2 SVGAGI. This CDR3 contains 11 residues. CDR3 amino acids: CASGGGYGYTF. In DNA form, the CDR3 reads TGTGCCAGCGGCGGGGGGTATGGCTACACCTTC.

Only a few counts were recorded for this clone. V and J are TRBV9 and TRBJ1-2; TRBD1 aligns across 9 bases. This CDR3 has 15 amino acids. Per germline, CDR1 SGDLS and CDR2 YYNGEE. Losses at the gene ends were 2 bases for V and 8 bases for J; bases not matched to a gene: 10. CDR3 sequence reads: CASSVDTGGFYGYTF. The CDR3 bases are TGTGCCAGCAGCGTGGATACAGGGGGCTTCTACGGCTACACCTTC. The complete variable domain, with remaining parts taken from reference TRBV9 and TRBJ1-2, reads DSGVTQTPKHLITATGQRVTLRCSPRSGDLSVYWYQQSLDQGLQFLIQYYNGEERAKGNILERFSAQQFPDLHSELNLSSLELGDSALYFCASSVDTGGFYGYTFGSGTRLTVV.

This clone was recorded a few times. This chain's CDR3 is CASSRSTSGRLRYNEQFF. The CDR3 DNA reads TGTGCCAGCAGCCGGTCCACTAGCGGGAGACTCCGCTACAATGAGCAGTTCTTC. The chain carries TRBV3-1 (or the pseudogene TRBV3-2) and TRBJ2-1, with 11 positions matching TRBD2. The CDR3 is made up of 18 amino acids. J lost 3 bases, V lost 4 bases, and 11 bases had no gene match. Per the germline V gene, CDR1 is LGHDT and CDR2 is YNNKEL (reference sequence).

This sequence joins TRBV10-3 and TRBJ2-7, with a possible D match to TRBD1 (6 bases). This CDR3 has 11 residues. Trimming stripped 11 bases from V and 1 base from J, with 9 bases between. CDR1 is ENHRY and CDR2 is SYGVKD in the germline V gene. CDR3 region: CAVGGSYEQYF. The CDR3 nucleotides read TGTGCCGTAGGGGGTTCCTACGAGCAGTACTTC.

The chain joins TRBV29-1 to TRBJ1-4; tentative D call: TRBD1 (5 bases). This CDR3 is 12 amino acids long. V lost 2 bases and J 10 bases, leaving 11 bases between the germline ends. The germline V gene encodes CDR1 SQVTM and CDR2 ANQGSEA. The CDR3 DNA sequence: TGCAGCGTTGAACAGGGCCAAGGAAAACTGTTTTTT. It translates to CSVEQGQGKLFF.

The chain couples TRBV6-5 to TRBJ1-4, with a possible D match to TRBD1 (5 bases). The CDR3 is 14 amino acids. The V end lost 2 bases, the J end lost 3 bases, and 7 bases lay between the germline ends. CDR1 is MNHEY and CDR2 is SVGAGI in the germline V gene. CDR3 amino acids: CASSYVGANEKLFF. CDR3 nucleotide sequence: TGTGCCAGCAGTTACGTAGGGGCTAATGAAAAACTGTTTTTT.

The J gene is TRBJ2-5, the V gene TRBV19; 9 bases are a match to TRBD2. V was clipped by 5 bases and J by 4 bases; unmatched bases: 8. The CDR3 is 15 residues long. Germline V gene lookup returns CDR1 LNHDA and CDR2 SQIVND (reference sequence). CDR3 coding DNA: TGTGCCAGTAGTTCGATGGGACTAGCCTCAGAGACCCAGTACTTC. This encodes CASSSMGLASETQYF. The entire variable domain, with the rest obtained from reference TRBV19 and TRBJ2-5, is as follows: DGGITQSPKYLFRKEGQNVTLSCEQNLNHDAMYWYRQDPGQGLRLIYYSQIVNDFQKGDIAEGYSVSREKKESFPLTVTSAQKNPTAFYLCASSSMGLASETQYFGPGTRLLVL.